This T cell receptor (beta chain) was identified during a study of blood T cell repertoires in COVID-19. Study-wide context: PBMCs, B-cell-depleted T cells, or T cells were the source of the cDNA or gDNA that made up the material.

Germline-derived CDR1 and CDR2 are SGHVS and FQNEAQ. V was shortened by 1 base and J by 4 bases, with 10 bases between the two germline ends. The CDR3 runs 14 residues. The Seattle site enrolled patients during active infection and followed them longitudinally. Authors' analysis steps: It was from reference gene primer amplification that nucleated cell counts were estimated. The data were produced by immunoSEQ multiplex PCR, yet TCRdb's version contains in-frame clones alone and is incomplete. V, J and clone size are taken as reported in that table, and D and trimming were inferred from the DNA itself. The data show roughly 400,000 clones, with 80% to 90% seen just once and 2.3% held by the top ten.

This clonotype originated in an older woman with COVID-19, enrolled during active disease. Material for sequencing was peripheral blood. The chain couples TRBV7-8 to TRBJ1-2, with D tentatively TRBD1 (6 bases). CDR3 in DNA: TGTGCCAGCAGCTTAGTTTCGACAGGCTATGGCTACACCTTC. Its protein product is CASSLVSTGYGYTF.